The 27 T cell receptor beta chains presented below share a single source sample, sequenced in a study of beta chain features in type 1 diabetes. Expressed TCRB transcripts were sequenced because the isolated RNA had all been reverse transcribed beforehand. The protocol was immunoSEQ multiplex PCR, while the TCRdb copy is restricted to in-frame clones and leaves out a portion. Of tens of thousands of clones detected, 25% to 35% appear once; the ten largest clones hold over 0.4%. Sample: stem cell memory CD4+ T cells from blood. The receptor source for this set is a woman aged 18 to 35 in good health.

This clone was found a few times. The rearrangement uses TRBV7-9 and TRBJ2-2, with 8 bases matching TRBD1. In germline, CDR1 is SEHNR, CDR2 FQNEAQ (reference sequence). The V gene end was trimmed by 4 bases and the J gene end by 2 bases; junction bases not matched to a gene: 3. This CDR3 region has 15 residues. The CDR3 DNA sequence: TGTGCCAGCAGCTCAACAGGGGGAAACACCGGGGAGCTGTTTTTT. The encoded protein is CASSSTGGNTGELFF. The full variable domain, rest sourced from reference TRBV7-9 and TRBJ2-2, is DTGVSQNPRHKITKRGQNVTFRCDPISEHNRLYWYRQTLGQGPEFLTYFQNEAQLEKSRLLSDRFSAERPKGSFSTLEIQRTEQGDSAMYLCASSSTGGNTGELFFGEGSRLTVL.

This clone has more than one count but fewer than ten. The chain recombines TRBV5-1 with TRBJ1-2, with D perhaps TRBD1 (6 bases). Trimming removed 4 bases from V and 4 bases from J, with 14 bases in between. Germline V lookup: CDR1 SGHRS, CDR2 YFSETQ. The CDR3 spans 14 residues. Written as DNA, the CDR3 is TGCGCCAGCAGCCTACAGGGAGATAGCTATGGCTACACCTTC. Protein product: CASSLQGDSYGYTF.

The V and J genes are TRBV4-2 and TRBJ2-3, with D hard to call. The CDR3 extends over 15 amino acids. V dropped 0 bases and J dropped 2 bases, with 9 bases sitting between them. Germline CDR1 is LGHNA and CDR2 is YNFKEQ. In DNA, the CDR3 is TGTGCCAGCAGCCAAGACGGAGAGGTCACAGATACGCAGTATTTT. Protein sequence: CASSQDGEVTDTQYF.

This clone was seen only a few times. The J gene is TRBJ2-1, the V gene TRBV11-2, with D unresolved. Trimming took 1 base from V and 7 from J, leaving 11 bases between them. The CDR3 has 14 amino acids. Germline CDR1 SGHAT, CDR2 FQNNGV. This CDR3 reads CASSLAPARNEQFF. In nucleotides, the CDR3 is TGTGCCAGCAGCTTAGCACCCGCTAGGAATGAGCAGTTCTTC.

Concerning this clone: The junction does not match germline at one end; this may be a read error. Other DNA variants within this sample encode the same CDR3. The chain is built from TRBV4-1 and TRBJ1-2, with 7 positions matching TRBD1. The CDR3 consists of 15 residues. Germline V gene sequence: CDR1 MGHRA, CDR2 YSYEKL. The CDR3 spells CASSPQDRMHYGYTF. The CDR3 DNA sequence: TGTGCCAGCAGCCCTCAGGACAGGATGCATTATGGCTACACCTTC.

This clone has more than one count but fewer than ten. J is TRBJ2-2 and V is TRBV5-6, with TRBD1 as a possible D gene (5 bases). The V and J ends lost 2 bases and 9 bases respectively, with 17 bases between them. This CDR3 comprises 15 residues. Germline CDR1 is SGHDT and CDR2 is YYEEEE. As DNA, the CDR3 is TGTGCCAGCAGCTTCCTGTCAGGGAAGGGCCGGGAGCTGTTTTTT. Protein: CASSFLSGKGRELFF.

The rearrangement uses TRBV11-3 and TRBJ2-1; 12 bases fit TRBD2. CDR3 size: 18 residues. CDR1 is SGHNT and CDR2 is YENEEA in the germline V gene. V shed 4 bases, J shed 5 bases, and the junction held 12 bases outside the gene matches. The chain's CDR3 is CASSSPYLAGGFNNEQFF. In DNA form, the CDR3 reads TGTGCCAGCAGCTCGCCGTATCTAGCGGGAGGGTTCAACAATGAGCAGTTCTTC.

Concerning this clone: The same CDR3 is also encoded by other DNA sequences in this sample. V and J are TRBV18 and TRBJ1-6; 9 bases are shared with TRBD1. The V gene end was trimmed by 0 bases and the J gene end by 6 bases; junction bases not matched to a gene: 0. CDR3 length: 15 residues. Per the germline V gene, CDR1 is KGHSH and CDR2 is LQKENI. In DNA, the CDR3 is TGTGCCAGCTCACCACCGGGACAGGGTAATTCACCCCTCCACTTT. The encoded protein is CASSPPGQGNSPLHF.

This clone has just a few counts. This chain uses TRBV5-1 with TRBJ1-1; 8 nucleotides align to TRBD1. Germline V CDR1 and CDR2: SGHRS, YFSETQ. Trimming at V came to 8 bases and at J to 7 bases, leaving 19 bases not matched to a gene. This CDR3 comprises 16 residues. CDR3 sequence reads: CASLSRPGQGLDEAFF. The CDR3, as DNA: TGCGCCAGTCTATCTCGGCCAGGACAGGGTTTGGATGAAGCTTTCTTT.

This clone was detected only a few times. The chain employs TRBV29-1 and TRBJ2-1; no definite D call. Germline loops: CDR1 SQVTM, CDR2 ANQGSEA. CDR3 length equals 13 residues. V lost 5 bases and J lost 7, with 15 bases in between. CDR3 amino acids: CSVHETVWNEQFF. CDR3 nucleotide sequence: TGCAGCGTTCACGAAACAGTATGGAATGAGCAGTTCTTC.

This clone was seen more than once but under ten times. CDR3 amino acids: CASGRTGGYEQYF. DNA of the CDR3: TGTGCCAGCGGACGGACAGGGGGGTACGAGCAGTACTTC. V gene TRBV27 combines with J gene TRBJ2-7; TRBD1 matches 10 bases. Germline-derived CDR1 and CDR2 are MNHEY and SMNVEV (reference sequence). V was clipped by 8 bases and J by 4 bases; unmatched bases: 5. The CDR3 has 13 amino acids.

The sample holds one count of this clone. This sequence joins TRBV5-6 and TRBJ2-3; no definite D call. The CDR3 is 13 amino acids. With 5 bases removed from V and 0 bases from J, the gap between germline ends came to 7 bases. Germline assignment: CDR1 SGHDT and CDR2 YYEEEE. CDR3 coding DNA: TGTGCCAGCAGTTTTTCTAGCACAGATACGCAGTATTTT. It yields the protein CASSFSSTDTQYF. Together with reference TRBV5-6 and TRBJ2-3, the CDR3 gives the full variable domain: DAGVTQSPTHLIKTRGQQVTLRCSPKSGHDTVSWYQQALGQGPQFIFQYYEEEERQRGNFPDRFSGHQFPNYSSELNVNALLLGDSALYLCASSFSSTDTQYFGPGTRLTVL.

In its sample, this clone was seen a few times. The rearrangement joins TRBV9 to TRBJ1-1; TRBD1 might be the D (5 bases). The CDR3 has 14 amino acids. V shed 2 bases and J shed 0 bases, with 8 bases lying between them. Germline V lookup: CDR1 SGDLS, CDR2 YYNGEE. This CDR3 is CASSVDTLNTEAFF. CDR3 DNA sequence: TGTGCCAGCAGCGTGGACACCCTGAACACTGAAGCTTTCTTT. Based on the CDR3 plus reference TRBV9 and TRBJ1-1, the full variable domain is DSGVTQTPKHLITATGQRVTLRCSPRSGDLSVYWYQQSLDQGLQFLIQYYNGEERAKGNILERFSAQQFPDLHSELNLSSLELGDSALYFCASSVDTLNTEAFFGQGTRLTVV.

This clone has more than one count but fewer than ten. The V gene is TRBV5-1, the J gene TRBJ2-2, with D tentatively TRBD2 (6 bases). Trimming took 4 bases from V and 5 from J, leaving 24 bases between them. Germline V gene sequence: CDR1 SGHRS, CDR2 YFSETQ. CDR3 length equals 18 residues. CDR3 in DNA: TGCGCCAGCAGCCGCCGGTCGGGTACGGGAGCAGGAACCGGGGAGCTGTTTTTT. It codes for CASSRRSGTGAGTGELFF.

This clone was detected only a few times. The gene calls are TRBV7-2 and TRBJ1-2; D possibly corresponds to TRBD1 (6 bases). Germline V gives CDR1 SGHTA, CDR2 FQGNSA. This CDR3 has 14 amino acids. The V end lost 5 bases, the J end lost 3 bases, and 13 bases lay between the germline ends. The CDR3 nucleotides read TGTGCCAGCAGCATACAGGGCGGGTACTATGGCTACACCTTC. Translated, it gives CASSIQGGYYGYTF.

This clone was seen a handful of times. This sequence joins TRBV28 and TRBJ2-1; the match to TRBD2 covers 7 bases. Germline assignment: CDR1 MDHEN and CDR2 SYDVKM. The V and J ends lost 6 bases and 12 bases, in that order; junction bases with no gene match: 11. The CDR3 is 13 residues long. CDR3 loop: CASRETSQFGQFF. The CDR3 DNA is TGTGCCAGCAGGGAGACTAGCCAATTTGGGCAGTTCTTC. Full variable domain (remainder filled in from reference TRBV28 and TRBJ2-1): DVKVTQSSRYLVKRTGEKVFLECVQDMDHENMFWYRQDPGLGLRLIYFSYDVKMKEKGDIPEGYSVSREKKERFSLILESASTNQTSMYLCASRETSQFGQFFGPGTRLTVL.

This clone was observed a few times. The rearrangement joins TRBV30 to TRBJ2-7; TRBD2 might be the D (6 bases). Germline V gives CDR1 GTSNPN, CDR2 SVGIG (reference sequence). The ends were cut back, 8 bases at V and 2 bases at J, with 22 bases in the middle. The CDR3 has 15 amino acids. CDR3 loop: CALSRPGVQPYEQYF. The CDR3 region has the DNA TGTGCCCTAAGTAGGCCGGGAGTACAGCCCTACGAGCAGTACTTC.

This clone was counted between two and nine times. The chain has TRBV18 and TRBJ1-4, with D unclear. Trimming stripped 3 bases from V and 7 bases from J, with 12 bases between. The germline gives CDR1 KGHSH, CDR2 LQKENI. The CDR3 covers 14 residues. The CDR3 nucleotides are TGTGCCAGCTCACCCGCGGTTTCGAGTGAAAAACTGTTTTTT. Its translation is CASSPAVSSEKLFF.

About this clone itself: At one boundary the junction diverges from the germline segment, which might be a read error. The rearrangement links TRBV7-9 to TRBJ2-3; TRBD2 is a possible D gene (6 bases). This CDR3 is 13 amino acids long. Per the germline V gene, CDR1 is SEHNR and CDR2 is FQNEAQ (reference sequence). The CDR3 reads CASSLTAGGTQYF. CDR3 bases: TGCGCCAGCAGCCTTACTGCCGGGGGTACGCAGTATTTT.

The chain recombines TRBV30 with TRBJ2-2, with D hard to call. The ends were cut back, 0 bases at V and 4 bases at J, with 12 bases in the middle. The CDR3 length is 15 residues. Germline V gene data show CDR1 as GTSNPN and CDR2 as SVGIG (reference sequence). The DNA of the CDR3 is TGTGCCTGGAGTGTAGTGGGCCTGGGCACCGGGGAGCTGTTTTTT. Protein product: CAWSVVGLGTGELFF.

The genes are TRBV5-1 and TRBJ2-7, with TRBD2 matching 7 bases. The CDR3 is 14 amino acids. Trimming removed 4 bases from V and 0 bases from J; junction bases left unmatched: 4. Germline-derived CDR1 and CDR2 are SGHRS and YFSETQ. CDR3 loop: CASSLTSVSYEQYF. Written as DNA, the CDR3 is TGCGCCAGCAGCCTAACTAGCGTCTCCTACGAGCAGTACTTC.

This clone was counted between two and nine times. The rearrangement links TRBV28 to TRBJ2-7; tentatively, D is TRBD1 (5 bases). The CDR3 runs to 12 residues. V was trimmed by 2 bases and J by 4 bases, leaving 6 bases between them. CDR1 and CDR2 (germline): MDHEN, SYDVKM. The CDR3 spells CASSLKGYEQYF. CDR3 bases: TGTGCCAGCAGTTTAAAGGGGTACGAGCAGTACTTC. Supplemented by reference TRBV28 and TRBJ2-7, the full variable domain reads DVKVTQSSRYLVKRTGEKVFLECVQDMDHENMFWYRQDPGLGLRLIYFSYDVKMKEKGDIPEGYSVSREKKERFSLILESASTNQTSMYLCASSLKGYEQYFGPGTRLTVT.

This rearrangement joins TRBV15 to TRBJ1-2; a possible D gene is TRBD1 (5 bases). V lost 6 bases and J 5 bases, leaving 19 bases between the germline ends. CDR1 is LNHNV, CDR2 YYDKDF, per germline (reference sequence). This CDR3 has 15 amino acids. In nucleotides, the CDR3 is TGTGCCACCAGTCCTAGATATACGGACACTTATGGCTACACCTTC. This codes for CATSPRYTDTYGYTF.

This rearrangement joins TRBV30 to TRBJ2-5, with TRBD2 as a possible D gene (6 bases). With 0 bases removed from V and 7 bases from J, the gap between germline ends came to 18 bases. The CDR3 runs to 15 residues. The V gene's germline CDR1 is GTSNPN and CDR2 SVGIG (reference sequence). The CDR3 spells CAWSVRGTSMATQYF. The CDR3 nucleotides read TGTGCCTGGAGTGTACGGGGGACTTCCATGGCGACCCAGTACTTC.

This clone was counted only a few times. This chain uses TRBV19 with TRBJ2-1; TRBD1 agrees at 8 bases. The CDR3 is 14 amino acids. The germline gives CDR1 LNHDA, CDR2 SQIVND (reference sequence). V was pared by 4 bases and J by 4 bases, with 3 bases of the junction left unmatched. The CDR3 sequence: CASSTGQAYNEQFF. The CDR3 coding sequence is TGTGCCAGTAGTACGGGACAGGCATACAATGAGCAGTTCTTC.

The CDR3 region has the DNA TGTGCCAGCAGTGAAATGGACAGGGATCTCCCGACCGAGAACACCGGGGAGCTGTTTTTT. Translation: CASSEMDRDLPTENTGELFF. The V and J genes are TRBV2 and TRBJ2-2; 8 bases are shared with TRBD1. Trimming took 2 bases from V and 1 from J; bases not matched to a gene: 15. This CDR3 has 20 amino acids. The germline V gene encodes CDR1 SNHLY and CDR2 FYNNEI.

The rearrangement uses TRBV6-5 and TRBJ2-7, with unresolved D. The CDR3 totals 16 residues. V gave up 0 bases and J gave up 0 bases, with 12 bases separating them. CDR1 is MNHEY, CDR2 SVGAGI, per germline. CDR3 region: CASSYSMRRGSYEQYF. CDR3 DNA sequence: TGTGCCAGCAGTTACTCGATGCGAAGAGGCTCCTACGAGCAGTACTTC.